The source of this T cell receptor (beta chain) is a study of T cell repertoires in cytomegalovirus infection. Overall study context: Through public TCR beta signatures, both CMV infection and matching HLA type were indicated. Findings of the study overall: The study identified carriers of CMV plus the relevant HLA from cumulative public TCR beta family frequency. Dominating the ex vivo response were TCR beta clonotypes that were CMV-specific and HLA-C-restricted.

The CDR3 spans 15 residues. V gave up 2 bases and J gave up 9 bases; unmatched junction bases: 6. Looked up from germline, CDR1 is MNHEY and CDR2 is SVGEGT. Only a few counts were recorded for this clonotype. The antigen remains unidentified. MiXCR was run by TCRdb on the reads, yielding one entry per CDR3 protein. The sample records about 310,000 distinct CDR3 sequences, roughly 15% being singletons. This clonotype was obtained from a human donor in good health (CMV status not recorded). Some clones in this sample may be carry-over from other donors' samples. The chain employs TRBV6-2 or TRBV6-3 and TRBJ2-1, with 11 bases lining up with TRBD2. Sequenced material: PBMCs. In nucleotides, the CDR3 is TGTGCCAGCAGTTACCGGGGGCTAGCGGGGGGTGAGCAGTTCTTC. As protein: CASSYRGLAGGEQFF.